This T cell receptor (beta chain) originates from a study of cytomegalovirus exposure and HLA in healthy donors. Study-wide findings and caveats: A few chains tied to CMV proved CMV antigen-specific in vitro. Later examination showed HLA-associated TCR beta chains had greater clonal expansion than equally common others. Later work associated roughly 17,000 TCR beta sequences with HLA alleles at 0.05 false discovery rate.

Points on this clone: Antigen specificity is unknown.

This PCR relied on a set of 60 Vbeta primers and 13 Jbeta primers. Measured with immunoSEQ multiplex PCR; TCRdb has only the in-frame clones, and not every one. The sample lists some 100,000 clones, around 80% seen once, with about 1.2% in the top ten. Donors showed nominal health when sampled, although they likely had unrecorded immune exposures. Sequencing input: PBMCs. The TCR comes from a woman in her late teens or twenties in good health and CMV-seronegative.

The CDR3 region has the DNA TGTGCCAGCTCACCCGACAGTATCCAGCCCCAGCATTTT. Translating it yields CASSPDSIQPQHF. The V call is TRBV18, the J call TRBJ1-5, with a possible D match to TRBD1 (5 bases). The ends were cut back, 3 bases at V and 7 bases at J, with 10 bases in the middle. The length of the CDR3 is 13 residues. Germline CDR1 KGHSH, CDR2 LQKENI.